The T cell receptor beta chain described here comes from a study of blood T cell repertoires in COVID-19. Turning to the study itself: Sites across the United States, Italy and Spain contributed samples from acute and convalescent COVID-19. From T cells, B-cell-depleted T cells, or PBMCs came the material, which was cDNA or gDNA.

Seattle participants joined during active infection and were tracked over time. Per the original data handling: Reference gene primer amplification gave nucleated cell count estimates. Measured with immunoSEQ multiplex PCR; TCRdb has only the in-frame clones, and not every one. V and J calls and clone size are those listed in that table; D and trimming were worked out from the DNA. The sample records about 200,000 clones, about 90% being singletons. This TCR derives from a man between 60 and 70 years old with COVID-19, enrolled during active disease. Input material: peripheral blood.

In DNA form, the CDR3 reads TGTGCCAGCAGCTTACGTCTAGCGGGAGATACCTACGAGCAGTACTTC. It yields the protein CASSLRLAGDTYEQYF. The genes are TRBV11-2 and TRBJ2-7; 10 bases are shared with TRBD2. Germline trimming cut 2 bases from V and 2 bases from J; bases unmatched to any gene: 6. The CDR3 has 16 residues. Germline values: CDR1 SGHAT, CDR2 FQNNGV. Full variable domain (rest looked up from reference TRBV11-2 and TRBJ2-7): EAGVAQSPRYKIIEKRQSVAFWCNPISGHATLYWYQQILGQGPKLLIQFQNNGVVDDSQLPKDRFSAERLKGVDSTLKIQPAKLEDSAVYLCASSLRLAGDTYEQYFGPGTRLTVT.